This T cell receptor beta chain originates from a study of cytomegalovirus exposure and HLA in healthy donors. 13 Jbeta primers and 60 Vbeta primers were used for the PCR. TCRdb keeps only in-frame clones here, not all; method: immunoSEQ multiplex PCR. The sample records some 150,000 clones, over 60% being singletons. J was trimmed by 6 bases and V by 4 bases; bases with no gene match: 9. Germline-derived CDR1 and CDR2 are SGDLS and YYNGEE. The CDR3 runs 15 residues. This clone showed up just a few times. Distinct nucleotide sequences in the sample also encode this CDR3. This TCR was recovered from a woman between 25 and 40 years old in good health and CMV-seronegative. Sequenced material: PBMCs. The V call is TRBV9, the J call TRBJ2-7; 11 positions agree with TRBD1. The CDR3 loop is CASSPRGQGVSEQYF. The DNA of the CDR3 is TGTGCCAGCAGCCCCCGGGGACAGGGGGTATCCGAGCAGTACTTC. Together with reference TRBV9 and TRBJ2-7, the CDR3 gives the full variable domain: DSGVTQTPKHLITATGQRVTLRCSPRSGDLSVYWYQQSLDQGLQFLIQYYNGEERAKGNILERFSAQQFPDLHSELNLSSLELGDSALYFCASSPRGQGVSEQYFGPGTRLTVT.